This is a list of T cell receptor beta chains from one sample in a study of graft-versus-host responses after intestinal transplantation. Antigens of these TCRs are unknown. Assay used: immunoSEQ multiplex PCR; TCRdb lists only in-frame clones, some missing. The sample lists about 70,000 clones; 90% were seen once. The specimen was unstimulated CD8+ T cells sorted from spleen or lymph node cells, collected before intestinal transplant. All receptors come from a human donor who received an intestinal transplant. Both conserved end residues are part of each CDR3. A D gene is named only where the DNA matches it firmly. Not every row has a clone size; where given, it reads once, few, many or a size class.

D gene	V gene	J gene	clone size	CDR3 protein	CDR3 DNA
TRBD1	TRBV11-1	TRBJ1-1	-	CASSQATGGGSEAFF	TGTGCCAGCAGCCAGGCGACAGGGGGGGGATCTGAAGCTTTCTTT
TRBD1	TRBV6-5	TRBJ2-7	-	CASSYTPGQHYEQYF	TGTGCCAGCAGTTACACCCCGGGACAGCACTACGAGCAGTACTTC
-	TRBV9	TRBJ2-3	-	CASSVEGGGHTDTQYF	TGTGCCAGCAGCGTAGAGGGCGGGGGACACACAGATACGCAGTATTTT
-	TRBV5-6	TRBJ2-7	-	CASSPGRGLYEQYF	TGTGCCAGCAGCCCGGGCAGGGGCCTGTACGAGCAGTACTTC
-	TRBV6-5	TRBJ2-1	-	CASRSDGLNNEQFF	TGTGCCAGCCGGAGTGACGGACTCAACAATGAGCAGTTCTTC
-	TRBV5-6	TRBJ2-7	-	CASSFGRSYEQYF	TGTGCCAGCAGCTTCGGTCGGTCCTACGAGCAGTACTTC
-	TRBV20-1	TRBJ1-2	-	CSARGLGGYTF	TGCAGTGCTAGGGGGCTCGGAGGCTACACCTTC
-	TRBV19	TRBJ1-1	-	CASSAGPDMNTEAFF	TGTGCCAGTAGTGCGGGCCCCGATATGAACACTGAAGCTTTCTTT
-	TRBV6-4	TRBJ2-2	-	CASSDGTNTGELFF	TGTGCCAGCAGTGACGGGACTAACACCGGGGAGCTGTTTTTT
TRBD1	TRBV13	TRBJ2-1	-	CASSLVQGPEQFF	TGTGCCAGCAGCTTAGTACAGGGGCCAGAGCAGTTCTTC
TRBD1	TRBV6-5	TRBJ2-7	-	CASSLGTGFYEQYF	TGTGCCAGCAGTTTAGGGACAGGTTTCTACGAGCAGTACTTC
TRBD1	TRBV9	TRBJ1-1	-	CASTGQGNTEAFF	TGTGCCAGCACGGGACAGGGAAACACTGAAGCTTTCTTT
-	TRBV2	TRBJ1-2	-	CASSGGGHYGYTF	TGTGCCAGCAGTGGGGGCGGACACTATGGCTACACCTTC
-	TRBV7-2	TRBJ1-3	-	CASSGTDQVDSGNTIYF	TGTGCCAGCAGCGGTACCGATCAGGTGGACTCTGGAAACACCATATATTTT
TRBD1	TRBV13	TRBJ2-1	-	CASSGQGGYNEQFF	TGTGCCAGCAGCGGACAGGGGGGGTACAATGAGCAGTTCTTC
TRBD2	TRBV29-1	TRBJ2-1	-	CSVVSGGALFNEQFF	TGCAGCGTTGTGAGCGGGGGGGCTCTCTTCAATGAGCAGTTCTTC
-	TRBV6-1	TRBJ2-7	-	CASDPVGRGDEQYF	TGTGCCAGCGACCCGGTGGGCAGGGGGGACGAGCAGTACTTC
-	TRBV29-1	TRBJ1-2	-	CSASGGANYGYTF	TGCAGCGCGTCGGGGGGAGCTAACTATGGCTACACCTTC
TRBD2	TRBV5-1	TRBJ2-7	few	CASSSRGVEQYF	TGCGCCAGCAGCTCCCGGGGGGTCGAGCAGTACTTC
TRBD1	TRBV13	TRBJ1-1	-	CASSLRGDTEAFF	TGTGCCAGCAGCCTCAGGGGGGACACTGAAGCTTTCTTT
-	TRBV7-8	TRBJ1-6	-	CASSWTPYNSPLHF	TGTGCCAGCAGCTGGACACCTTATAATTCACCCCTCCACTTT
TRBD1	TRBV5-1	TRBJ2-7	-	CASSLEDRGSQYF	TGCGCCAGCAGCTTGGAAGACAGGGGAAGTCAGTACTTC
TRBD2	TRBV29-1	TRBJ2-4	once	CSFILAGGVIQYF	TGCAGCTTCATATTAGCGGGGGGTGTCATTCAGTACTTC
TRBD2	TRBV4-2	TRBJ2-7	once	CASSQDASGGRGREQYF	TGTGCCAGCAGCCAAGATGCTAGCGGGGGGCGGGGGCGCGAGCAGTACTTC
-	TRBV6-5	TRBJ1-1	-	CASRDSGTEAFF	TGTGCCAGCAGGGACAGCGGCACTGAAGCTTTCTTT
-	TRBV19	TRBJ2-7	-	CASRGGSYEQYF	TGTGCCAGTAGAGGCGGCAGCTACGAGCAGTACTTC
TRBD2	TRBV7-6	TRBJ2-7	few	CASSRGPSGAEQYF	TGTGCCAGCAGCCGAGGTCCTAGCGGGGCCGAGCAGTACTTC
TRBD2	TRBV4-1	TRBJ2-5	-	CASSQYPSGQETQYF	TGCGCCAGCAGCCAATATCCTAGCGGCCAAGAGACCCAGTACTTC
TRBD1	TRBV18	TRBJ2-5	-	CASSRQGRETQYF	TGTGCCAGCTCACGACAGGGGCGAGAGACCCAGTACTTC
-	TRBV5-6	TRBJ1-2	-	CASSLSQGTLPGNYGYTF	TGTGCCAGCAGCTTATCACAGGGAACCCTGCCTGGGAACTATGGCTACACCTTC
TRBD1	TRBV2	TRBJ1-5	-	CASRLRDSYSNQPQHF	TGTGCCAGCCGACTCCGGGACAGCTATAGCAATCAGCCCCAGCATTTT
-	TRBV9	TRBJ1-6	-	CASSEADNSPLHF	TGTGCCAGCAGCGAAGCGGATAATTCACCCCTCCACTTT
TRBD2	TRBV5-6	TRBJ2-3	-	CASSWPTETSGVTQYF	TGTGCCAGCAGCTGGCCAACCGAGACTAGCGGAGTTACGCAGTATTTT
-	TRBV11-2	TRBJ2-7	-	CASSQVGLDQYF	TGTGCCAGCAGTCAAGTTGGGCTCGATCAGTACTTC
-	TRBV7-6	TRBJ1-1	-	CASSLGGLNTEAFF	TGTGCCAGCAGCTTGGGGGGGTTGAACACTGAAGCTTTCTTT
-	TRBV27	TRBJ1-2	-	CASSPLGRGNYGYTF	TGTGCCAGCAGTCCCCTCGGGAGGGGCAACTATGGCTACACCTTC
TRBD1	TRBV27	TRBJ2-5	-	CASPRDRDQETQYF	TGTGCCAGCCCCCGGGACAGGGACCAAGAGACCCAGTACTTC
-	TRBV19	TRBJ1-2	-	CASSSSGGNYGYTF	TGTGCCAGTAGTTCCTCGGGGGGCAACTATGGCTACACCTTC
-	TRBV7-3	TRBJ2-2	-	CASSAGDTGELFF	TGTGCCAGCAGCGCAGGCGACACCGGGGAGCTGTTTTTT
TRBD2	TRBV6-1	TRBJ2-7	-	CATSKGTSLTYEQYF	TGTGCCACCTCCAAAGGGACTAGCCTTACCTACGAGCAGTACTTC
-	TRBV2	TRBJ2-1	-	CASSDWQGTNEQFF	TGTGCCAGCAGTGATTGGCAGGGGACGAATGAGCAGTTCTTC
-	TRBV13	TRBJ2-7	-	CASSQGLYEQYF	TGTGCCAGCAGCCAGGGCTTATACGAGCAGTACTTC
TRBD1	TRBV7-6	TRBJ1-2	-	CASSSGTEYGYTF	TGTGCCAGCAGCTCCGGGACAGAGTATGGCTACACCTTC
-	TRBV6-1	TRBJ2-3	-	CASRSSDTQYF	TGTGCCAGCAGATCATCAGATACGCAGTATTTT
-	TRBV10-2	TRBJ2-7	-	CASSESLVATQYF	TGCGCCAGCAGTGAGTCGTTGGTAGCCACGCAGTACTTC
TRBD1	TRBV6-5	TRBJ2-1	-	CASSPDRVNEQFF	TGTGCCAGCAGTCCCGACAGGGTAAATGAGCAGTTCTTC
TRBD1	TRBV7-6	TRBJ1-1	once	CASRWDSGTEAFF	TGTGCCAGCAGATGGGACAGTGGCACTGAAGCTTTCTTT
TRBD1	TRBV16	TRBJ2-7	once	CASGLQGPTYEQYF	TGTGCCAGCGGTCTACAGGGGCCGACCTACGAGCAGTACTTC